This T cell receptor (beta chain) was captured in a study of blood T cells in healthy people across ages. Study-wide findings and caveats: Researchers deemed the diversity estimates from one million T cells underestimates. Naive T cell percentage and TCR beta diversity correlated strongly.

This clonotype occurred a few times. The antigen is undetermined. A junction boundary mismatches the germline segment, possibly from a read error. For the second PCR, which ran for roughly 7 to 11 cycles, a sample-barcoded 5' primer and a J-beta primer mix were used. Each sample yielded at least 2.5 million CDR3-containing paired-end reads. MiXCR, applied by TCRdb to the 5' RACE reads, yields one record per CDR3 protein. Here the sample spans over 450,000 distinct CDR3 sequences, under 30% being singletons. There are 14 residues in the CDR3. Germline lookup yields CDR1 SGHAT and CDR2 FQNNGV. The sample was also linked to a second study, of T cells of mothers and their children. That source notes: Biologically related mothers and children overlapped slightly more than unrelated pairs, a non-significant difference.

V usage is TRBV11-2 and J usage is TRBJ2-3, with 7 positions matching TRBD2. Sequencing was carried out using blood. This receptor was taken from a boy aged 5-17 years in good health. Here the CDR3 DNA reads TGTGCCGGCAGCCGTGGCGGGGGAACAGATACGCAGTATTTT. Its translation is CAGSRGGGTDTQYF.